These 30 T cell receptor beta chains came from one sample sequenced in a study of CD4 and CD8 cells across lung adenocarcinoma regions (dated by TCRdb to 2017 to 2018). The library was made by PCR. Reads for this sample came from a HiSeq X Ten. The raw public reads went through TCRdb reprocessing: fastp at Q25, MiXCR clone calling, in-frame beta chains kept. Rows merge per CDR3 protein into single entries with the most common DNA and genes. The sample table holds over 15,000 distinct CDR3 sequences, of which 55% were seen once. Of the sample, less than 35% falls within the top ten clones. Source material: CD8+ T cells from the center of a lung tumor. This specimen's cell subset or site label, interpreted: tumor center region. These receptors were obtained from a female donor with lung adenocarcinoma. The CD4 and CD8 labels of this study may be unreliable.

The rearrangement joins TRBV6-1 to TRBJ2-3; TRBD2 might be the D (7 bases). This CDR3 has 14 amino acids. The ends were cut back, 6 bases at V and 7 bases at J, with 17 bases in the middle. Germline V gives CDR1 MNHNS, CDR2 SASEGT. The CDR3 nucleotides read TGTGCCAGCAGGGGAGCCGGGGGGACAAATACGCAGTATTTT. It specifies CASRGAGGTNTQYF.

The V gene is TRBV6-5, the J gene TRBJ2-2, with 11 bases fitting TRBD2. The DNA end is more similar to TRBJ2-3, so the J call may be wrong. This CDR3 comprises 16 residues. CDR1 and CDR2 (germline): MNHEY, SVGAGI. CDR3 coding DNA: TGTGCCAGCAGTTTCATAGCGGGGGGGCATACCGGGGCGCAGTATTTT. This sequence encodes CASSFIAGGHTGAQYF.

This clonotype appeared a single time. This chain joins TRBV10-1 and TRBJ2-1, with D unclear. V lost 0 bases and J lost 11, with 11 bases in between. The CDR3 totals 13 residues. Germline lookup yields CDR1 WNHNN and CDR2 SYGVQD (reference sequence). The CDR3 region has the DNA TGCGCCAGCAGTGAGTCGGGCAGAGGCAAGCAGTTCTTC. As protein: CASSESGRGKQFF.

V gene TRBV6-1 combines with J gene TRBJ2-3; D could derive from TRBD1 or TRBD2 (5 bases each). Deletions cut 5 bases from V and 9 bases from J, with 33 bases between. The CDR3 has 19 amino acids. CDR1 MNHNS and CDR2 SASEGT come from the germline V gene. CDR3 in DNA: TGTGCCAGCAGTCGACGGATGGGGGTCCAGGTTGTGAGCACCGAGACGCAGTATTTT. It specifies CASSRRMGVQVVSTETQYF.

V and J are TRBV6-5 and TRBJ2-6, with TRBD2 as a possible D gene (6 bases). The DNA end lines up better with TRBJ2-7; the J call may be wrong. In germline, CDR1 is MNHEY, CDR2 SVGAGI. The CDR3 covers 16 residues. The CDR3 protein is CASSYGRRGARDMQYF. The DNA of the CDR3 is TGTGCCAGCAGTTACGGGAGGAGGGGCGCCAGAGACATGCAGTACTTC.

The CDR3 DNA follows: TGTGCCAGCAGTTACTCGACCGGGACTAACTCCTACAATGAGCAGTTCTTC. Its protein product is CASSYSTGTNSYNEQFF. V and J are TRBV6-5 and TRBJ2-1; 7 bases match TRBD2. Germline V CDR1 and CDR2: MNHEY, SVGAGI. The CDR3 consists of 17 residues. The V gene end was trimmed by 0 bases and the J gene end by 0 bases; junction bases not matched to a gene: 5.

With respect to this clonotype: Germline is not matched at one junction end, which may reflect a read error. V and J are TRBV6-1 and TRBJ2-4, with D possibly called TRBD1 or TRBD2 (7 bases each). The CDR3 has 14 amino acids. Germline V CDR1 and CDR2: MNHNS, SASEGT. CDR3: CGSRGAGAKDTQYF. The CDR3 bases are TGTGGCAGCAGGGGGGCGGGGGCCAAAGATACTCAGTACTTC.

The chain carries TRBV6-4 and TRBJ1-2, with 10 bases aligning to TRBD1. In germline, CDR1 is MRHNA, CDR2 SNTAGT. The CDR3 loop spans 14 amino acids. The V segment lost 6 bases and the J segment 2 bases; nucleotides outside the gene matches: 3. In DNA, the CDR3 is TGTGCCAGCAGCCCGGACAGGGGGAACTATGGCTACACCTTC. Amino acid sequence: CASSPDRGNYGYTF.

The chain uses TRBV10-1 and TRBJ2-1; 7 positions agree with TRBD1. The end of the DNA is better explained by TRBJ2-7, so the J call may be wrong. This CDR3 contains 13 residues. Germline loops: CDR1 WNHNN, CDR2 SYGVQD (reference sequence). The CDR3 DNA reads as TGCGCCAGCAGTGACCAGACAGGGCGCGAGCAGTACTTC. This sequence encodes CASSDQTGREQYF.

The J gene is TRBJ2-2, the V gene TRBV6-5; D uncertain. CDR3 size: 17 residues. Trimming shortened V by 0 bases and J by 13 bases, and 24 bases separated the two germline ends. Germline V gene data show CDR1 as MNHEY and CDR2 as SVGAGI. This chain's CDR3 is CASSYSLRHVSTETLFF. Written as DNA, the CDR3 is TGTGCCAGCAGTTACTCCCTTAGACATGTGAGCACCGAGACGCTGTTTTTT.

This clonotype occurred many times. V usage is TRBV4-1 and J usage is TRBJ2-1; D call uncertain. Germline V lookup: CDR1 MGHRA, CDR2 YSYEKL. Trimming pared 1 base from V and 6 bases from J, leaving 10 bases between. The CDR3 loop spans 14 amino acids. The CDR3, as DNA: TGCGCCAGCAGCCAAGGACAAGACTTCAATGAGCAGTTCTTC. This encodes CASSQGQDFNEQFF.

V is TRBV6-1 and J is TRBJ2-3; the D gene could be TRBD1 or TRBD2 (5 bases each). Gene TRBJ2-7 matches the end of the DNA better, so the J call may be wrong. Germline CDR1 and CDR2: MNHNS and SASEGT. This CDR3 comprises 16 residues. The CDR3 DNA reads as TGTGCCAGCAGTGTATCGGGGCTGGGAGCCAAAGATACGCAGTACTTC. Translating it yields CASSVSGLGAKDTQYF.

The sample holds one count of this clonotype. The CDR3 reads CASTDRGYGYTF. The CDR3 DNA reads as TGTGCCAGCACAGACAGGGGCTATGGCTACACCTTC. This rearrangement joins TRBV6-1 to TRBJ1-2; 8 nucleotides match TRBD1. Germline V CDR1 and CDR2: MNHNS, SASEGT. The CDR3 sequence is 12 residues long. Germline trimming cut 7 bases from V and 4 bases from J; bases unmatched to any gene: 2.

On this clonotype: At one boundary the junction diverges from the germline segment, which might be a read error. The genes are TRBV28 and TRBJ2-4; 8 positions agree with TRBD1. The length of the CDR3 is 14 residues. Germline CDR1 and CDR2: MDHEN and SYDVKM. As DNA, the CDR3 is TGCCCCGGCAGGGGGCTGTGGGCCAAAAATACTCAGTACTTT. As protein: CPGRGLWAKNTQYF.

As to this clonotype: An end of the junction differs from the germline gene, which may be a read error. J is TRBJ2-3 and V is TRBV6-1; D uncertain. Germline V CDR1 and CDR2: MNHNS, SASEGT. The CDR3 has 14 residues. CDR3 DNA: TGTGCCAGCAGTGAGGGTACGGGCACAGATGCGCAGTTTTTT. It is translated as CASSEGTGTDAQFF.

This clonotype was observed many times. This chain connects TRBV5-1 to TRBJ2-5; possibly TRBD2 for D (7 bases). There are 16 residues in the CDR3. The V and J ends lost 1 base and 5 bases respectively, with 18 bases between them. Germline-derived CDR1 and CDR2 are SGHRS and YFSETQ. The CDR3 protein is CASSLSGTREGETQYF. The CDR3 DNA follows: TGCGCCAGCAGCTTGTCCGGGACAAGGGAGGGCGAGACCCAGTACTTC.

This clonotype was detected only a few times. V gene TRBV5-1 combines with J gene TRBJ1-2; 8 nucleotides align to TRBD1. The CDR3 spans 15 residues. Germline CDR1 SGHRS, CDR2 YFSETQ. J was trimmed by 3 bases and V by 0 bases; bases with no gene match: 4. The CDR3 here is CASSLEAGGDYGYTF. CDR3 sequence (DNA): TGCGCCAGCAGCTTGGAGGCAGGGGGCGACTATGGCTACACCTTC.

The table lists this clonotype with a few counts. This chain uses TRBV30 with TRBJ1-2; D is unclear. Trimming left V 3 bases short and J 2 bases short, with 16 bases between. Germline values: CDR1 GTSNPN, CDR2 SVGIG (reference sequence). CDR3 length equals 15 residues. CDR3 nucleotide sequence: TGTGCCTGGAGAGGAGGCCCCCGGGGAAACTATGGCTACACCTTC. As protein: CAWRGGPRGNYGYTF. Looking up the rest from reference TRBV30 and TRBJ1-2 gives the full variable domain: SQTIHQWPATLVQPVGSPLSLECTVEGTSNPNLYWYRQAAGRGLQLLFYSVGIGQISSEVPQNLSASRPQDRQFILSSKKLLLSDSGFYLCAWRGGPRGNYGYTFGSGTRLTVV.

Note on this clonotype: Its ends do not fully match the called genes, so a read error is possible. V gene TRBV10-3 combines with J gene TRBJ2-3; D is perhaps TRBD2 (6 bases). Per germline, CDR1 ENHRY and CDR2 SYGVKD. The CDR3 length is 15 residues. This chain's CDR3 is CAIGAGHRAKNTQYF. The CDR3 region has the DNA TGTGCCATCGGTGCGGGGCACAGAGCCAAAAATACGCAGTATTTC.

This clonotype has only a few counts. This chain links TRBV7-2 with TRBJ2-5; a possible D gene is TRBD2 (6 bases). The DNA end favors TRBJ2-1, so the J call may be wrong. Germline CDR1 and CDR2: SGHTA and FQGNSA. The CDR3 runs 14 residues. CDR3 nucleotide sequence: TGTGCCAGCAGCTTTGGGCAGCCGGGGGAGACCCAGTTCTTC. Translating gives CASSFGQPGETQFF.

Of note for this clonotype: One junction end disagrees with the germline gene, perhaps due to a read error. The J gene is TRBJ2-4, the V gene TRBV6-1; 11 nucleotides align to TRBD2. The germline V gene encodes CDR1 MNHNS and CDR2 SASEGT. CDR3 length: 15 residues. The CDR3 protein is CASRSGTSGKNTQYF. The DNA for the CDR3 is TGTGCCAGCAGGTCGGGGACTAGCGGCAAAAACACGCAGTATTTC.

This chain connects TRBV10-1 to TRBJ2-3, with D possibly matching TRBD1 (5 bases). V was shortened by 6 bases and J by 4 bases, with 11 bases between the two germline ends. The CDR3 consists of 13 residues. Germline CDR1 is WNHNN and CDR2 is SYGVQD (reference sequence). CDR3 loop: CASSRAGSDTQYF. For the CDR3, the DNA is TGCGCCAGCAGCAGGGCCGGGTCAGATACGCAGTATTTT.

The rearrangement links TRBV6-2 or TRBV6-3 to TRBJ2-5; D is unresolved. Trimming took 6 bases from V and 3 from J, leaving 2 bases between them. This CDR3 contains 10 residues. Germline CDR1 and CDR2: MNHEY and SVGEGT. CDR3 residues: CASRKETQYF. DNA of the CDR3: TGTGCCAGCAGAAAAGAGACCCAGTACTTC.

The chain links TRBV6-1 to TRBJ2-3; 7 positions match TRBD2. The tail of the sequence fits TRBJ2-7 better, so the J call may be wrong. This CDR3 contains 16 residues. From germline, CDR1 is MNHNS and CDR2 SASEGT. CDR3 region: CASRRSGRRNTDTQYF. The CDR3 DNA reads TGTGCCAGCAGGCGTAGCGGGCGCCGTAACACAGATACGCAGTACTTC.

About this clonotype: An end of the junction does not agree with germline; a read error may underlie this. This rearrangement joins TRBV6-1 to TRBJ2-6, with D perhaps assigned TRBD1 or TRBD2 (5 bases each). Germline V lookup: CDR1 MNHNS, CDR2 SASEGT. This CDR3 is 16 amino acids long. DNA for the CDR3: TGTCCCAGCAGCGTCACGGGGCAGCGAACCAAAAATACGCAGTATTTC. As protein: CPSSVTGQRTKNTQYF.

This clonotype appeared once. V usage is TRBV6-5 and J usage is TRBJ2-3; D possibly matches TRBD1 or TRBD2 (6 bases each). Germline V gene lookup returns CDR1 MNHEY and CDR2 SVGAGI. Trimming pared 2 bases from V and 5 bases from J, leaving 17 bases between. There are 16 residues in the CDR3. Here the CDR3 DNA reads TGTGCCAGCAGTTACGGGGGGCTGGGAGCCAGAGATACGCAGTATTTT. Translating it yields CASSYGGLGARDTQYF.

This clonotype qualifies as medium-sized. This chain joins TRBV6-1 and TRBJ1-2, with 7 bases aligning to TRBD1. The V and J ends lost 6 bases and 0 bases, in that order; junction bases with no gene match: 4. Germline CDR1 and CDR2: MNHNS and SASEGT. There are 14 residues in the CDR3. The CDR3 DNA reads as TGTGCCAGCAGGAACGACAGGGCTAACTATGGCTACACCTTC. Translating it yields CASRNDRANYGYTF.

By sample fraction, this clonotype is medium-sized. The V call is TRBV6-1, the J call TRBJ2-7; perhaps TRBD1 as D (5 bases). Deletions cut 6 bases from V and 2 bases from J, with 17 bases between. There are 15 residues in the CDR3. Looked up from germline, CDR1 is MNHNS and CDR2 is SASEGT. For the CDR3, the DNA is TGTGCCAGCAGCCTCCTACTTTTAGGGGCCTACGAGCAGTACTTC. This translates into CASSLLLLGAYEQYF.

Regarding this clonotype: Germline is not matched at one junction end, which may reflect a read error. This chain joins TRBV25-1 and TRBJ2-5; D may be TRBD1 or TRBD2 (6 bases each). This CDR3 region has 14 residues. The V gene's germline CDR1 is MGHDK and CDR2 SYGVNS. CDR3 bases: TGTGCGGGGATCGGGGGCCGTCACCAAAAGACCCAGTACTTC. Amino acids: CAGIGGRHQKTQYF.

The chain couples TRBV5-1 to TRBJ2-4; TRBD1 or TRBD2 may be the D gene (5 bases each). V gave up 3 bases and J gave up 13 bases, with 23 bases separating them. The CDR3 is made up of 15 amino acids. Germline CDR1 and CDR2: SGHRS and YFSETQ. CDR3 in amino acids: CASSSGQGAQNTQYF. In DNA form, the CDR3 reads TGCGCCAGCAGCTCAGGGCAGGGAGCCCAAAACACGCAGTACTTC.